The 21 T cell receptor beta chains below come from one sample, sequenced in a study of identical twins. TCRdb re-derived calls from the 5' RACE reads in MiXCR, one entry per CDR3 protein. The sample contains about 660,000 distinct CDR3 sequences, under 9% of which appear only once. The sample was also reused in another study, on yellow fever vaccine responses in identical twins.

The specimen sequenced was PBMCs. All receptors derive from a young woman in good health.

There are a few counts of this clonotype. The V and J genes are TRBV12-3 or TRBV12-4 and TRBJ1-5; D ambiguous. The CDR3 sequence is 17 residues long. V was clipped by 6 bases and J by 2 bases, with 20 bases between them. The CDR3 loop reads CASSKGFLDWGNQPQHF. The CDR3 nucleotides are TGTGCCAGCAGCAAGGGTTTTTTGGACTGGGGCAATCAGCCCCAGCATTTT.

This clonotype was observed a few times. The chain has TRBV5-5 and TRBJ2-7; D is undetermined. This CDR3 has 14 amino acids. Germline CDR1 SGHKS, CDR2 YYEKEE (reference sequence). V lost 0 bases to trimming and J lost 4 bases, with 11 bases between them. CDR3 sequence reads: CASSLDYVGYEQYF. The CDR3 DNA reads TGTGCCAGCAGCTTGGATTACGTGGGGTACGAGCAGTACTTC.

This chain links TRBV4-1 with TRBJ2-1, with a tentative D call TRBD1 (6 bases). CDR3 length equals 15 residues. CDR1 is MGHRA, CDR2 YSYEKL, per germline. The V end lost 0 bases, the J end lost 10 bases, and 16 bases lay between the germline ends. In DNA form, the CDR3 reads TGCGCCAGCAGCCAAGACAGGGGCCCCTTCCGAGAGCAGTTCTTC. It yields the protein CASSQDRGPFREQFF.

The rearrangement joins TRBV29-1 to TRBJ2-3; D call uncertain. Germline assignment: CDR1 SQVTM and CDR2 ANQGSEA. The CDR3 covers 14 residues. V was pared by 6 bases and J by 0 bases, with 13 bases between. CDR3 nucleotide sequence: TGCAGCGTGGACGGTATTCAGAGCACAGATACGCAGTATTTT. It is translated as CSVDGIQSTDTQYF.

This clonotype came up many times. This rearrangement joins TRBV5-1 to TRBJ2-1; 8 nucleotides align to TRBD2. The V segment lost 4 bases and the J segment 3 bases; nucleotides outside the gene matches: 6. Looked up from germline, CDR1 is SGHRS and CDR2 is YFSETQ. The CDR3 sequence is 15 residues long. CDR3: CASSVGGGIYNEQFF. Written as DNA, the CDR3 is TGCGCCAGCAGCGTAGGCGGGGGGATCTACAATGAGCAGTTCTTC.

The chain couples TRBV7-9 to TRBJ2-1; D assignment may be TRBD1 or TRBD2 (6 bases each). The length of the CDR3 is 14 residues. From germline, CDR1 is SEHNR and CDR2 FQNEAQ (reference sequence). The V end lost 4 bases, the J end lost 10 bases, and 17 bases lay between the germline ends. CDR3 region: CASSYREEATEQFF. The CDR3 DNA reads TGTGCCAGCAGCTACAGGGAGGAGGCCACGGAGCAGTTCTTC.

For the CDR3, the DNA is TGTGCCAGCAGTCTCCCACGGTCCTACGAGCAGTACTTC. Translated: CASSLPRSYEQYF. The V gene is TRBV28, the J gene TRBJ2-7; no clear D gene. The germline CDR1 and CDR2 sequences are MDHEN and SYDVKM. The CDR3 runs to 13 residues. V lost 5 bases and J lost 1, with 9 bases in between.

The chain joins TRBV3-1 to TRBJ1-3; the D gene is possibly TRBD1 (6 bases). Germline V gives CDR1 LGHDT, CDR2 YNNKEL (reference sequence). With 8 bases removed from V and 0 bases from J, the gap between germline ends came to 14 bases. The CDR3 is 15 amino acids. The CDR3 nucleotides are TGTGCCAGCCGGGACACCGGCACCTCTGGAAACACCATATATTTT. Its protein product is CASRDTGTSGNTIYF.

This clonotype was recorded many times. This chain connects TRBV20-1 to TRBJ2-7; no clear D gene. Germline V gene data show CDR1 as DFQATT and CDR2 as SNEGSKA (reference sequence). V gave up 6 bases and J gave up 3 bases, with 12 bases separating them. This CDR3 has 12 residues. In DNA form, the CDR3 reads TGCAGTGCCACCACCATTGGCTACGAGCAGTACTTC. It encodes CSATTIGYEQYF.

The sample holds a few counts of this clonotype. CDR3 sequence (DNA): TGTGCCATCAGTGAGTCAGGAGGGACCTTCTACAATGAGCAGTTCTTC. Its translation: CAISESGGTFYNEQFF. The chain uses TRBV10-3 and TRBJ2-1; maybe TRBD2 (6 bases). The CDR3 loop spans 16 amino acids. Trimming pared 0 bases from V and 3 bases from J, leaving 12 bases between. CDR1 ENHRY and CDR2 SYGVKD come from the germline V gene.

This clonotype has only a few counts. The chain is built from TRBV7-2 and TRBJ2-1, with D tentatively TRBD2 (6 bases). V was pared by 0 bases and J by 9 bases, with 21 bases between. From germline, CDR1 is SGHTA and CDR2 FQGNSA. CDR3 length equals 17 residues. CDR3 in DNA: TGTGCCAGCAGCTTAGCGAATATTTGGGGGTCCGGGGGTGAGCAGTTCTTC. Amino acid sequence: CASSLANIWGSGGEQFF.

The chain couples TRBV7-9 to TRBJ2-5, with TRBD1 identical over 9 bases. V lost 5 bases to trimming and J lost 1 base; unmatched junction nucleotides: 5. This CDR3 region has 15 residues. CDR1 SEHNR and CDR2 FQNEAQ come from the germline V gene (reference sequence). The CDR3 region has the DNA TGTGCCAGCAGCGTCGTACAGGGGGCCCAAGAGACCCAGTACTTC. Amino acid sequence: CASSVVQGAQETQYF.

This clonotype was found a few times. The rearrangement uses TRBV12-3 or TRBV12-4 and TRBJ2-3; D possibly corresponds to TRBD1 (7 bases). This CDR3 contains 15 residues. The ends were cut back, 5 bases at V and 0 bases at J, with 12 bases in the middle. CDR3 region: CASSMTGTSTDTQYF. The CDR3 coding sequence is TGTGCCAGCAGTATGACAGGGACTAGCACAGATACGCAGTATTTT.

This clonotype came up a few times. CDR3 protein: CASSYNRRTSNSYEQYF. CDR3 bases: TGTGCCAGCAGTTATAACCGTAGGACATCCAACTCCTACGAGCAGTACTTC. This chain links TRBV6-2 or TRBV6-3 with TRBJ2-7, with D possibly being TRBD1 (5 bases). The CDR3 runs 17 residues. V lost 3 bases and J lost 0, with 18 bases in between. Germline values: CDR1 MNHEY, CDR2 SVGEGT.

The chain uses TRBV12-3 or TRBV12-4 and TRBJ2-2, with 8 bases that match TRBD1. The junction had 5 bases not matched to a gene; V was cut back by 4 bases and J by 4 bases. The CDR3 is 15 amino acids. CDR3 in amino acids: CASSSRTGSTGELFF. The CDR3 DNA reads as TGTGCCAGCAGTTCTAGGACAGGGAGCACCGGGGAGCTGTTTTTT.

This clonotype was picked up a small number of times. V and J are TRBV6-2 or TRBV6-3 and TRBJ2-2; D is undetermined. The germline V gene has CDR1 MNHEY and CDR2 SVGEGT. Trimming left V 8 bases short and J 4 bases short, with 17 bases between. CDR3 length equals 15 residues. The CDR3 DNA reads TGTGCCAGCCGAACGCCTTTGGTCCGCACCGGGGAGCTGTTTTTT. Protein product: CASRTPLVRTGELFF.

This clonotype came up many times. The genes are TRBV15 and TRBJ2-7, with 7 bases matching TRBD2. This CDR3 has 16 amino acids. The ends lost 4 bases at V and 1 base at J; junction bases unmatched: 10. Germline CDR1 LNHNV, CDR2 YYDKDF (reference sequence). The CDR3 DNA reads TGTGCCACCAGCACAGGGCTAGCGGACCAATCCTACGAGCAGTACTTC. It yields the protein CATSTGLADQSYEQYF.

This chain links TRBV29-1 with TRBJ1-1; D unclear. CDR1 and CDR2 from the germline V gene are SQVTM and ANQGSEA. This CDR3 has 16 residues. As DNA, the CDR3 is TGCAGGCAGCCTAGGCCCACCTACTTTAAAGGCACTGAAGCTTTCTTT. Its protein product is CRQPRPTYFKGTEAFF.

This clonotype has ten or more counts. The V and J genes are TRBV2 and TRBJ2-7; D possibly corresponds to TRBD1 (8 bases). The germline CDR1 and CDR2 sequences are SNHLY and FYNNEI. The CDR3 consists of 15 residues. The V end lost 7 bases, the J end lost 5 bases, and 21 bases lay between the germline ends. This CDR3 is CASIGTGLDFNEQYF. The CDR3 nucleotides read TGTGCCAGCATTGGGACAGGACTAGATTTCAACGAGCAGTACTTC.

The chain links TRBV3-1 to TRBJ2-1; D possibly corresponds to TRBD2 (6 bases). Trimming removed 3 bases from V and 2 bases from J, with 17 bases in between. The CDR3 is 17 residues long. The V gene's germline CDR1 is LGHDT and CDR2 YNNKEL (reference sequence). The CDR3 coding sequence is TGTGCCAGCAGCCAGGCCCTTCGGGAGTTCGCCTACAATGAGCAGTTCTTC. This codes for CASSQALREFAYNEQFF.

V usage is TRBV12-3 or TRBV12-4 and J usage is TRBJ2-5; TRBD2 matches at 11 bases. The CDR3 length is 15 residues. V was clipped by 2 bases and J by 5 bases; unmatched bases: 4. The chain's CDR3 is CASSLLAGGVETQYF. The CDR3 DNA sequence: TGTGCCAGCAGTTTACTAGCGGGAGGTGTTGAGACCCAGTACTTC.